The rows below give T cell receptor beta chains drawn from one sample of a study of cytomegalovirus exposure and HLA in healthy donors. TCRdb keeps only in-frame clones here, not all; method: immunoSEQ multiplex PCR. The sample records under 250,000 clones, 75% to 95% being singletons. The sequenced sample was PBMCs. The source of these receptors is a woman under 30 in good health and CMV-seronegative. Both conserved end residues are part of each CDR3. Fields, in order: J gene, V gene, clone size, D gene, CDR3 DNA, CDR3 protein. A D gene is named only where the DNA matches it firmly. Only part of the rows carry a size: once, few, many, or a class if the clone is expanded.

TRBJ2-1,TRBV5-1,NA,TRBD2,TGCGCCAGCAGCCTGCAGAAACCGGGACTAGCGGGAGTAATGTACTACAATGAGCAGTTCTTC,CASSLQKPGLAGVMYYNEQFF
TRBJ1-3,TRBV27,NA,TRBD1,TGTGCCAGCTCCTCACAGGGGATTGGAAACACCATATATTTT,CASSSQGIGNTIYF
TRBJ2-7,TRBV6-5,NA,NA,TGTGCCAGCAGGGGGAGCTCCTACGAGCAGTACTTC,CASRGSSYEQYF
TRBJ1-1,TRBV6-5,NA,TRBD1,TGTGCCAGCAGCCTGGGACAGGGGGGGACTGAAGCTTTCTTT,CASSLGQGGTEAFF
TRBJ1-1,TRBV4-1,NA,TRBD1,TGCGCCAGCAGCCTCATTCAAAGGGGGCAAACTGAAGCTTTCTTT,CASSLIQRGQTEAFF
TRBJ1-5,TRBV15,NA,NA,TGTGCCACCAGCAGGTGGGCCAATCAGCCCCAGCATTTT,CATSRWANQPQHF
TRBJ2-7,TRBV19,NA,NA,TGTGCCAGTAGTATAACGGGGAATCGCTACGAGCAGTACTTC,CASSITGNRYEQYF
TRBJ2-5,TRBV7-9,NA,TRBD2,TGTGCCAGCATAACGGGAGGCCTCCAAGAGACCCAGTACTTC,CASITGGLQETQYF
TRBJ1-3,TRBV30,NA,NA,TGTGCCTGGAGTGTATCGGGAGGGCACACCATATATTTT,CAWSVSGGHTIYF
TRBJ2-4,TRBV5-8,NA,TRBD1,TGTGCCAGCAGCTTCGGACAGGGAGAAGACATTCAGTACTTC,CASSFGQGEDIQYF
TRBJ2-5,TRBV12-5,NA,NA,TGTGCTAGTGGTTGGGGGAGGCCTCAAGAGACCCAGTACTTC,CASGWGRPQETQYF
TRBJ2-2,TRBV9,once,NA,TGTGCCAGCAGCGTAGTAGGGAGAACCGGGGAGCTGTTTTTT,CASSVVGRTGELFF
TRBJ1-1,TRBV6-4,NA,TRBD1,TGTGCCAGCAGTTTACAGGGGGGCGGATTCGCGAACACTGAAGCTTTCTTT,CASSLQGGGFANTEAFF
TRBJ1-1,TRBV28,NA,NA,TGTGCCAGCAGTTTAGGTCGGGGTTGGTACACTGAAGCTTTCTTT,CASSLGRGWYTEAFF
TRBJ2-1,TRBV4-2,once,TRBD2,TGTGCCAGCAGCCAAGGCGGACTAGAAGGGTACAATGAGCAGTTCTTC,CASSQGGLEGYNEQFF
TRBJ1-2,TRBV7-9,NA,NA,TGTGCCAGCAGCCCGGGGGGGCCGTATGGCTACACCTTC,CASSPGGPYGYTF
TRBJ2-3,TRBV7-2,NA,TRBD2,TGTGCCAGCAAAAGGGAACTAGCGGAGGCGGATACGCAGTATTTT,CASKRELAEADTQYF
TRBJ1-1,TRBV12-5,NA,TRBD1,TGTGCTAGTGGTTTGGGACAGGGTCGCGCTGAAGCTTTCTTT,CASGLGQGRAEAFF
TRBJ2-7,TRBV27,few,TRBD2,TGTGCCAGCGGACTAGATAATTCCTACGAGCAGTACTTC,CASGLDNSYEQYF
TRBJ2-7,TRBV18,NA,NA,TGTGCCAGCTCACCAACCGGGTCCCTAACCTACGAGCAGTACTTC,CASSPTGSLTYEQYF
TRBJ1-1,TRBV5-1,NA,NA,TGCGCCAGCAGCTTCCTACGGGTGAACACTGAAGCTTTCTTT,CASSFLRVNTEAFF
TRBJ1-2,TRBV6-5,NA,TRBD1,TGTGCCAGCAGTACCTCAGAAGACAGGGGGCAAGGCTACACCTTC,CASSTSEDRGQGYTF
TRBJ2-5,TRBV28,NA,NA,TGTGCCAGCAGTCCGAGGAGTAGCGGCCAAGAGACCCAGTACTTC,CASSPRSSGQETQYF
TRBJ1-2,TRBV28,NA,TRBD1,TGTGCCACCCCAGACAGGGACGTTAACTATGGCTACACCTTC,CATPDRDVNYGYTF
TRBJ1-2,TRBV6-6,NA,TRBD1,TGTGCCAGCAGCCGGACAGGGAATGGCTACACCTTC,CASSRTGNGYTF
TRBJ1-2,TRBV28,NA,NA,TGTGCCAGCAGTTTAGGTATCAGGAACTATGGCTACACCTTC,CASSLGIRNYGYTF